The 8 T cell receptor beta chains below all came from one sample that was sequenced in a study of T-cell reconstitution after alpha-beta-depleted transplantation in children. Researchers prepared the TCRbeta library using unique molecular identifiers, the study reports. TCRdb reprocessed the PCR reads with MiXCR, giving one entry per CDR3 protein. The data show roughly 340,000 distinct CDR3 sequences, with around 15% seen just once and approximately 38% held by the top ten. Sequenced here: PBMCs, mostly from graft donor cells, sampled 360 days after TCRalphabeta/CD19-depleted stem cell transplant. These TCRs come from a male patient aged 2 to 9 who had a stem cell transplant for acute lymphoblastic leukemia, so the T cells may come from the graft donor.

In its sample, this clonotype was seen once. The chain is built from TRBV7-2 and TRBJ2-7; 9 bases agree with TRBD2. Germline trimming cut 5 bases from V and 7 bases from J; bases unmatched to any gene: 9. From germline, CDR1 is SGHTA and CDR2 FQGNSA. The CDR3 is made up of 14 amino acids. This chain's CDR3 is CASSTGLASGEQYF. Here the CDR3 DNA reads TGTGCCAGCAGCACTGGACTAGCGTCAGGGGAGCAGTACTTC.

Many counts were recorded for this clonotype. The chain uses TRBV5-6 and TRBJ2-6; no reliable D call. The CDR3 is made up of 15 amino acids. Per the germline V gene, CDR1 is SGHDT and CDR2 is YYEEEE. Trimming stripped 1 base from V and 4 bases from J, with 9 bases between. The CDR3 spells CASSLLGYGANVLTF. The CDR3 bases are TGTGCCAGCAGCTTGTTAGGGTACGGGGCCAACGTCCTGACTTTC.

At least ten counts were recorded for this clonotype. This sequence joins TRBV6-5 and TRBJ2-1; 13 bases are a match to TRBD2. With V trimmed by 2 bases and J by 4 bases, 8 bases remained unmatched. Germline loops: CDR1 MNHEY, CDR2 SVGAGI. The CDR3 has 18 residues. The CDR3 loop reads CASSYASSLAGGYNEQFF. The CDR3 coding sequence is TGTGCCAGCAGTTACGCCTCCTCACTAGCGGGGGGGTACAATGAGCAGTTCTTC.

The chain couples TRBV30 to TRBJ2-7; TRBD2 aligns across 7 bases. The germline gives CDR1 GTSNPN, CDR2 SVGIG (reference sequence). This CDR3 is built from 16 residues. J was trimmed by 5 bases and V by 0 bases; bases with no gene match: 13. CDR3 nucleotide sequence: TGTGCCTGGAGTGTACGCAGGGAGGGAGGGCCGAACGAGCAGTACTTC. It yields the protein CAWSVRREGGPNEQYF.

This clonotype was counted between two and nine times. The V gene is TRBV6-1, the J gene TRBJ1-1; D not resolved. Germline V gene lookup returns CDR1 MNHNS and CDR2 SASEGT. The CDR3 spans 13 residues. V dropped 3 bases and J dropped 5 bases, with 10 bases sitting between them. This CDR3 reads CASSEVPRTEAFF. The CDR3 DNA follows: TGTGCCAGCAGTGAGGTTCCGAGGACTGAAGCTTTCTTT.

The chain joins TRBV4-3 to TRBJ2-7; 9 bases align to TRBD1. V lost 1 base and J lost 2; bases outside the gene matches: 6. The CDR3 spans 16 residues. Germline CDR1 reads LGHNA; CDR2 reads YSLEER. The CDR3 DNA is TGCGCCAGCAGCCAAGCTCGGACAGGGGCACCCTACGAGCAGTACTTC. Its translation: CASSQARTGAPYEQYF.

A few counts support this clonotype. The V call is TRBV12-3 or TRBV12-4, the J call TRBJ1-1; D is unresolved. Trimming took off 6 bases at V and 0 bases at J, with 8 bases between the two ends. There are 13 residues in the CDR3. The CDR3 sequence: CASRSSMNTEAFF. The CDR3 region has the DNA TGTGCCAGCAGGTCCAGTATGAACACTGAAGCTTTCTTT.

This clonotype has ten or more counts. This sequence joins TRBV29-1 and TRBJ2-1, with 7 bases aligning to TRBD2. Per the germline V gene, CDR1 is SQVTM and CDR2 is ANQGSEA. The CDR3 is made up of 15 amino acids. V was clipped by 3 bases and J by 4 bases; unmatched bases: 9. CDR3 coding DNA: TGCAGCGTTGACGTTGGGAGGGCCGGGTACAATGAGCAGTTCTTC. This translates into CSVDVGRAGYNEQFF.